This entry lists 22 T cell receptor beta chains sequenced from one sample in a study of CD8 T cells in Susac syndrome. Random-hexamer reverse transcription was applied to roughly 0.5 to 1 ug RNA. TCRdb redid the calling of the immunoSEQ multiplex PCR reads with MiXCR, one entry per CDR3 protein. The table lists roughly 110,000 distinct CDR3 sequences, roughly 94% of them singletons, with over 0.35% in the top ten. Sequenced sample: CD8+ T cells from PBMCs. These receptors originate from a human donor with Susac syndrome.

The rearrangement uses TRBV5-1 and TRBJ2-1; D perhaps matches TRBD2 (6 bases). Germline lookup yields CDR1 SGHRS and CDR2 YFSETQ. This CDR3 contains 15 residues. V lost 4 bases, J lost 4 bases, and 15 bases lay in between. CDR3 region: CASSGTAHPYNEQFF. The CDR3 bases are TGCGCCAGCAGCGGGACTGCCCATCCTTACAATGAGCAGTTCTTC.

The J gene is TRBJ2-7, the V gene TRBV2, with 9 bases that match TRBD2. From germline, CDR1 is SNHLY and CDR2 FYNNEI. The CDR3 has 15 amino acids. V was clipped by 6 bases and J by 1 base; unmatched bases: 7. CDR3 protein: CASRAGTSRSYEQYF. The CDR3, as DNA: TGTGCCAGCAGAGCCGGGACTAGCCGTTCCTACGAGCAGTACTTC.

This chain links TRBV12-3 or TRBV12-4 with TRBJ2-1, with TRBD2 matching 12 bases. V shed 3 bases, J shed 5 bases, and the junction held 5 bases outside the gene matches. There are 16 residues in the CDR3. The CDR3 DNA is TGTGCCAGCAGTTTTTACCTAGCGGGGGGGGACAATGAGCAGTTCTTC. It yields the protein CASSFYLAGGDNEQFF.

In nucleotides, the CDR3 is TGCAGCTACGGGGAGGACACTGAAGCTTTCTTT. Amino acids: CSYGEDTEAFF. The genes are TRBV29-1 and TRBJ1-1; D unclear. The CDR3 has 11 amino acids. The V end was cut by 8 bases, the J end by 3 bases, with 10 bases between. Germline assignment: CDR1 SQVTM and CDR2 ANQGSEA. The entire variable domain, with the rest obtained from reference TRBV29-1 and TRBJ1-1, is as follows: SAVISQKPSRDICQRGTSLTIQCQVDSQVTMMFWYRQQPGQSLTLIATANQGSEATYESGFVIDKFPISRPNLTFSTLTVSNMSPEDSSIYLCSYGEDTEAFFGQGTRLTVV.

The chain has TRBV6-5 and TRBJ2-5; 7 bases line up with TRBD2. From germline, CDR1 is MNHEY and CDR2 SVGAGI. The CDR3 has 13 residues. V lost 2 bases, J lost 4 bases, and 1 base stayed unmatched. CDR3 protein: CASSYSGAETQYF. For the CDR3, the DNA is TGTGCCAGCAGTTACAGCGGGGCAGAGACCCAGTACTTC.

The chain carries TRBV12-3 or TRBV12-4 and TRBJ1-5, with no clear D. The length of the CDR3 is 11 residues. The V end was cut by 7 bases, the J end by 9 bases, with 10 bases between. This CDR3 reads CASTPIRPQHF. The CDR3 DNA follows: TGTGCCAGCACCCCAATCAGGCCCCAGCATTTT.

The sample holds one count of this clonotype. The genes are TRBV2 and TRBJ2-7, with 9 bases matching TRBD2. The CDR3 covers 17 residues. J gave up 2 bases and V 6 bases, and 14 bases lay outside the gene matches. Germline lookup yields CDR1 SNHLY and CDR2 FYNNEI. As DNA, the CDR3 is TGTGCCAGCAGGAAGGGACGAGGGACTAGCAAAACCTACGAGCAGTACTTC. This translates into CASRKGRGTSKTYEQYF.

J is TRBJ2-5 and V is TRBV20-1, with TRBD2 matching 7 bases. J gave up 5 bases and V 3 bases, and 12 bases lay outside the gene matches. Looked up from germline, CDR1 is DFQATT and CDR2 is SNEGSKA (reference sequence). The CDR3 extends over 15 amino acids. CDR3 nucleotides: TGCAGTGCTAGGGCTACAGGACTAGATCGGGAGACCCAGTACTTC. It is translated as CSARATGLDRETQYF.

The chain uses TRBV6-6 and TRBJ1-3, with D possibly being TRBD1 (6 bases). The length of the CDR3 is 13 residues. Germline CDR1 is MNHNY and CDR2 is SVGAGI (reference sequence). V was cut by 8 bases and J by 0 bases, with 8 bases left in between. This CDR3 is CASRDNSGNTIYF. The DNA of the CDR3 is TGTGCCAGCCGGGACAACTCTGGAAACACCATATATTTT.

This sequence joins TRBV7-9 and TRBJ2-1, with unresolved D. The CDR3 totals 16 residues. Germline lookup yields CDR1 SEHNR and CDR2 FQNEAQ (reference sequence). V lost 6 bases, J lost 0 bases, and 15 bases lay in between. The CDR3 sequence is CASSPKAGSSYNEQFF. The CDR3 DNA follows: TGTGCCAGCAGTCCCAAGGCCGGAAGCTCCTACAATGAGCAGTTCTTC.

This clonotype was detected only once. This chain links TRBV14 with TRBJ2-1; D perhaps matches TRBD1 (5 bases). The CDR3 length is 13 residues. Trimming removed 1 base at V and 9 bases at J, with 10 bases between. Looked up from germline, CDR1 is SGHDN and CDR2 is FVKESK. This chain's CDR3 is CASSQVERGEQFF. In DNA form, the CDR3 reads TGTGCCAGCAGCCAAGTAGAAAGGGGTGAGCAGTTCTTC.

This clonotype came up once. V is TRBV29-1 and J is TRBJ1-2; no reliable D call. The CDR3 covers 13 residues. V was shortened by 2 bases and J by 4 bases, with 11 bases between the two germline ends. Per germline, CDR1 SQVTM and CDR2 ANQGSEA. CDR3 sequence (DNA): TGCAGCGTTGAAAGTGACCTTTCCTATGGCTACACCTTC. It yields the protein CSVESDLSYGYTF.

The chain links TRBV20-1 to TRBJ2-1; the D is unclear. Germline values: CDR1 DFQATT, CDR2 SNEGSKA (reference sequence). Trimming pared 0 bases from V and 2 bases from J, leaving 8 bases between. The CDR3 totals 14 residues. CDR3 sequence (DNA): TGCAGTGCTAGAGATAGGGCGACCTACAATGAGCAGTTCTTC. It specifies CSARDRATYNEQFF.

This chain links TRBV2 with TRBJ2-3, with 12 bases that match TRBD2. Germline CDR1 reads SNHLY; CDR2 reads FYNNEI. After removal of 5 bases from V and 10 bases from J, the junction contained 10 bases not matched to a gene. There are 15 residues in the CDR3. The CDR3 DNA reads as TGTGCCAGCAGTCGGCTAGCGGGGGGGCGGGAGTCGCAGTATTTT. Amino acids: CASSRLAGGRESQYF.

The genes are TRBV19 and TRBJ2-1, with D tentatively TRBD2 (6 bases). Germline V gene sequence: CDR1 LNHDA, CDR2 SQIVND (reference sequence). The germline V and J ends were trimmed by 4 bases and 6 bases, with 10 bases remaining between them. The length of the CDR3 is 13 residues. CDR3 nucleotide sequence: TGTGCCAGTAGTACGGGACTCCGCAATGAGCAGTTCTTC. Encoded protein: CASSTGLRNEQFF. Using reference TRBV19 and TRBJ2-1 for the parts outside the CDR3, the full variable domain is DGGITQSPKYLFRKEGQNVTLSCEQNLNHDAMYWYRQDPGQGLRLIYYSQIVNDFQKGDIAEGYSVSREKKESFPLTVTSAQKNPTAFYLCASSTGLRNEQFFGPGTRLTVL.

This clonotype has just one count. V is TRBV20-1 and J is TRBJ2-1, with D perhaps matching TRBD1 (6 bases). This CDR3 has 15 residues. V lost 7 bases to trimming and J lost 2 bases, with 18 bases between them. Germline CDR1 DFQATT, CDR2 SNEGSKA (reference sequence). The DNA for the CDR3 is TGCAGTGGTCACAATTACAGGGATGCCTACAATGAGCAGTTCTTC. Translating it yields CSGHNYRDAYNEQFF.

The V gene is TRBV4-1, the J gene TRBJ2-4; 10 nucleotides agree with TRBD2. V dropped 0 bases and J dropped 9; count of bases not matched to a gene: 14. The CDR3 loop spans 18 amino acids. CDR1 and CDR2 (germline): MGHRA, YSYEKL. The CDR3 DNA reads TGCGCCAGCAGCCAAGAAGCCCCAGGAACTAGCGGGGTTTGCATTCAGTACTTC. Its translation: CASSQEAPGTSGVCIQYF.

The CDR3 sequence: CASSRFEETQYF. The DNA of the CDR3 is TGTGCCAGCAGTCGGTTTGAGGAGACCCAGTACTTC. The chain is built from TRBV7-9 and TRBJ2-5; D gene unclear. Germline-derived CDR1 and CDR2 are SEHNR and FQNEAQ (reference sequence). Trimming stripped 6 bases from V and 5 bases from J, with 10 bases between. This CDR3 comprises 12 residues.

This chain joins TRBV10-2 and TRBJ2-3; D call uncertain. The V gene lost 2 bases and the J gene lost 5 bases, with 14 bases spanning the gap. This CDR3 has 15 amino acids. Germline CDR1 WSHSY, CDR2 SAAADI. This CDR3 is CASSEQKLVVDTQYF. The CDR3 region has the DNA TGCGCCAGCAGTGAGCAGAAATTGGTTGTAGATACGCAGTATTTT.

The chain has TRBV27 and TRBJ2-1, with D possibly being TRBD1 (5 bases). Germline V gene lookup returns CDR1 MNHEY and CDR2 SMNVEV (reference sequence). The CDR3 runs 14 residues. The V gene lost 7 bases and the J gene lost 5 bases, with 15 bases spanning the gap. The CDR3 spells CASTGRLGNNEQFF. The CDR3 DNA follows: TGTGCCAGCACAGGGCGGCTAGGGAACAATGAGCAGTTCTTC.

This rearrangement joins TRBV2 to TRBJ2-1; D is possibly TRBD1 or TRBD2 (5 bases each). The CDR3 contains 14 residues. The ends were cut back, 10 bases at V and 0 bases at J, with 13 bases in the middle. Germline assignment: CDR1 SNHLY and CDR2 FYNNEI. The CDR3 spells CATGTASSYNEQFF. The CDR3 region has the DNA TGTGCCACGGGGACGGCGAGCTCCTACAATGAGCAGTTCTTC.

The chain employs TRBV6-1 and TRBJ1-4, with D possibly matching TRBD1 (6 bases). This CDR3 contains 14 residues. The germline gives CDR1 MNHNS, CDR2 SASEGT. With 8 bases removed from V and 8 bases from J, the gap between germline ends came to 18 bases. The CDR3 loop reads CASALVGQWEKLFF. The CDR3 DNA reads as TGTGCCAGCGCTCTCGTCGGACAGTGGGAAAAACTGTTTTTT.